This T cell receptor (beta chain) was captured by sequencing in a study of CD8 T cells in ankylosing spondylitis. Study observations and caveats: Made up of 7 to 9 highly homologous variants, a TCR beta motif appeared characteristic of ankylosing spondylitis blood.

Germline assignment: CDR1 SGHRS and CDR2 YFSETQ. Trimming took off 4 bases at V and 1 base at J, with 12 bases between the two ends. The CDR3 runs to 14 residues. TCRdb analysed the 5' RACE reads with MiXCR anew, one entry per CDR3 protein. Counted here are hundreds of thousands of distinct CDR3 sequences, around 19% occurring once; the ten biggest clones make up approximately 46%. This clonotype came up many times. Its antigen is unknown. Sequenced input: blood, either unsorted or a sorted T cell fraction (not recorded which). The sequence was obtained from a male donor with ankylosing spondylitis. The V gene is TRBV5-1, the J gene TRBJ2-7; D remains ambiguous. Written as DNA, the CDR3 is TGCGCCAGCAGCCCCGGACCGGGTTCCTACGAGCAGTACTTC. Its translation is CASSPGPGSYEQYF.